A selection of T cell receptor beta chains follows, all from one sample in a study of T cell responses to AZD1222 COVID-19 vaccine. Generated by immunoSEQ multiplex PCR, the TCRdb table keeps only in-frame clones and is missing some. The top ten clones hold over 20% of a sample with some 50,000 clones, around 84% of them seen once. The sample consisted of peripheral blood, taken on day 0 of AZD1222 vaccination. The receptors were sampled from an adult in good health. Each CDR3 is given with its conserved first and last residue. D genes are given only for firm matches. Clone size is shown for a subset of rows, as once, few, many or a class of expanded clone.

v_call,d_call,clone_size,j_call,cdr3_nt,cdr3_aa
TRBV25-1,NA,NA,TRBJ2-1,TGTGCCAGCAGTGAATTCAATGAGCAGTTCTTC,CASSEFNEQFF
TRBV28,NA,NA,TRBJ1-4,TGTGCCAGCAGTGATAGGGGGTCTTATAAACTGTTTTTT,CASSDRGSYKLFF
TRBV5-4,NA,NA,TRBJ1-1,TGTGCCAGCAGGATGGGGGGTGGGAATCTCGAAGCTTTCTTT,CASRMGGGNLEAFF
TRBV9,NA,NA,TRBJ1-2,TGTGCCAGCAGCGGCGACCGGGGGAAGTATGGCTACACCTTC,CASSGDRGKYGYTF
TRBV3-1/TRBV3-2,NA,NA,TRBJ1-1,TGTGCCAGCAGCCATGAAGCCAGCAACACTGAAGCTTTCTTT,CASSHEASNTEAFF
TRBV15,NA,NA,TRBJ1-4,TGTGCCACCAGCGGGACGACGGAGATAAATGAAAAACTGTTTTTT,CATSGTTEINEKLFF
TRBV11-1,NA,NA,TRBJ2-1,TGTGCCAGCAGCTCGCGGGGTGGAGGCCACAATGAGCAGTTCTTC,CASSSRGGGHNEQFF
TRBV23-1,NA,NA,TRBJ1-6,TGCGCCAGCAGACAGGGCAAGTATAATTCACCCCTCCACTTT,CASRQGKYNSPLHF
TRBV30,NA,NA,TRBJ2-5,TGTGCCTGGAGTTCGTTCGGGACTCACACACAAGAGACCCAGTACTTC,CAWSSFGTHTQETQYF
TRBV11-1,NA,NA,TRBJ2-7,TGTGCCAGCAGCTTTGCCGGGACTTCATACGAGCAGTACTTC,CASSFAGTSYEQYF
TRBV30,NA,NA,TRBJ1-1,TGTGCCTGGGCTAATGACAGGTACACTGAAGCTTTCTTT,CAWANDRYTEAFF
TRBV6-6,TRBD2,NA,TRBJ2-3,TGTGCCAGCAAGAGAATAGCGGGTACCACAGATACGCAGTATTTT,CASKRIAGTTDTQYF
TRBV5-1,NA,NA,TRBJ2-2,TGCGCCAGCAGCTTGGCCCTGGGAGAATCCGGGGAGCTGTTTTTT,CASSLALGESGELFF
TRBV2,NA,NA,TRBJ1-2,TGTGCCAGCAGCGACCAGGGAATCTATGGCTACACCTTC,CASSDQGIYGYTF
TRBV19,NA,NA,TRBJ1-2,TGTGCCAGTAGAAGGTGGGTAGGTGGCTACACCTTC,CASRRWVGGYTF
TRBV25-1,NA,NA,TRBJ1-1,TGTGCCAGCAAGGAGGAGGGTTCGACTGAAGCTTTCTTT,CASKEEGSTEAFF
TRBV3-1/TRBV3-2,NA,NA,TRBJ1-2,TGTGCCAGCAGCCGGAGGACAGAGGGAGGCTACACCTTC,CASSRRTEGGYTF
TRBV18,TRBD2,NA,TRBJ2-1,TGTGCCAGCTCACCGACTAGCCGGAATGAGCAGTTCTTC,CASSPTSRNEQFF
TRBV29-1,TRBD1,NA,TRBJ2-7,TGCAGTGGATTGGACAGGGGCCACGAGCAGTACTTC,CSGLDRGHEQYF
TRBV28,NA,few,TRBJ1-3,TGTGCCAGCAGTTTACGGGGGGAGGGAAACACCATATATTTT,CASSLRGEGNTIYF
TRBV3-1/TRBV3-2,NA,NA,TRBJ2-5,TGTGCCAGCAGCACCCGGACTGTTCAAGAGACCCAGTACTTC,CASSTRTVQETQYF
TRBV21-1,NA,NA,TRBJ2-7,TGTGCCAGCAGCAAAGAAGCAGGACTAGCGCCTAGCTCCTACGAGCAGTACTTC,CASSKEAGLAPSSYEQYF
TRBV4-2,TRBD1,NA,TRBJ2-2,TGTGCCAGCAGCCAAGGGACAGGGGCCGGGGAGCTGTTTTTT,CASSQGTGAGELFF
TRBV2,TRBD2,NA,TRBJ2-1,TGTGCCAGCAGCTTACTAGCGGGAGGTGGTAATGAGCAGTTCTTC,CASSLLAGGGNEQFF
TRBV28,TRBD1,NA,TRBJ2-3,TGTGCCAGCAGTCGCACAGGGGCCAACACAGATACGCAGTATTTT,CASSRTGANTDTQYF
TRBV10-1,NA,NA,TRBJ2-7,TGCGCCAGCAGTGAGTCGAACTCCAAGCAGTACTTC,CASSESNSKQYF
TRBV7-2,NA,NA,TRBJ2-1,TGTGCCAGCAGCTTCCGGGACCGGCCCTCCGAGCAGTTCTTC,CASSFRDRPSEQFF
TRBV18,TRBD1,NA,TRBJ1-2,TGTGCCAGCTCACCTGCCACCGGACAGGAGGACTATGGCTACACCTTC,CASSPATGQEDYGYTF
TRBV19,NA,NA,TRBJ2-1,TGTGCCAGTAGTACACGACTAGTAGGTGAGCAGTTCTTC,CASSTRLVGEQFF
TRBV2,NA,NA,TRBJ1-4,TGTGCCAGCAGTGCGGACTCAGATAATGAAAAACTGTTTTTT,CASSADSDNEKLFF
TRBV4-3,TRBD1,NA,TRBJ1-2,TGCGCCAGCAGCCAAGTCAGGGGGCCCGGCTATGGCTACACCTTC,CASSQVRGPGYGYTF
TRBV6-5,TRBD1,NA,TRBJ2-1,TGTGCCAGCAGCCCCGGCACCCGACAGGGTGAGCAGTTCTTC,CASSPGTRQGEQFF
TRBV30,NA,NA,TRBJ2-3,TGTGCCTGGAGTGTACGGGGAAATAGCGAAAAGCAGTATTTT,CAWSVRGNSEKQYF